This TCR beta chain was sequenced during a study of CD8 T cells in ankylosing spondylitis. Study-wide results and caveats: Significant enrichment of disease-linked clones was reported in matched ankylosing spondylitis synovial fluid. Seemingly distinctive of ankylosing spondylitis blood was a TCR beta motif formed by eight highly homologous variants. As for the disease-linked clones, they showed a CD8+ phenotype and occurred at relatively low frequencies in peripheral blood.

This clonotype was found many times. The target antigen is unknown. The CDR3 length is 14 residues. Looked up from germline, CDR1 is SGHVS and CDR2 is FQNEAQ. V was shortened by 8 bases and J by 0 bases, with 10 bases between the two germline ends. 5'-RACE, quantitative and with molecular barcodes, yielded the TCR beta libraries. MiXCR, applied by TCRdb to the 5' RACE reads, yields one record per CDR3 protein. Altogether about 500,000 distinct CDR3 sequences are present, under 5.5% being singletons, with the ten largest covering 3.5%. The sample comprised blood, either unsorted or a sorted T cell fraction (not recorded which). The TCR sequence derives from a male donor with ankylosing spondylitis. The chain couples TRBV7-8 to TRBJ2-2, with D unclear. CDR3 coding DNA: TGTGCCAGCGGGTCTGGGGCGAACACCGGGGAGCTGTTTTTT. Protein product: CASGSGANTGELFF.